This TCR beta chain was recorded in a study of control samples from healthy donors and cancer patients. Profiling relied on immunoSEQ multiplex PCR, and the TCRdb table lists in-frame clones only, not all of them. The sample consists of about 58,000 clones, about 93% of them appearing once. This CDR3 region has 18 residues. Germline lookup yields CDR1 LGHDT and CDR2 YNNKEL (reference sequence). The junction had 10 bases not matched to a gene; V was cut back by 1 base and J by 5 bases. The receptor's source is a man aged 30 to 39 in good health. Sample: blood. The J gene is TRBJ2-1, the V gene TRBV3-1 (or the pseudogene TRBV3-2), with 11 nucleotides matching TRBD2. The CDR3 bases are TGTGCCAGCAGCCAAGTCCTAGCGGGAGGTCCAGACCACAATGAGCAGTTCTTC. Protein: CASSQVLAGGPDHNEQFF.